This T cell receptor beta chain was obtained from a study of T cell responses to AZD1222 COVID-19 vaccine (dated by TCRdb to about 2021). Background on the whole study: AZD1222 recipients with second doses at about 4 weeks or about 12 weeks were pooled, because spike-specific TCR depth and breadth did not differ between schedules. TCR sequencing covered about 230 trial participants: 207 given two doses of AZD1222 and 26 given two doses of MenACWY control vaccine. Trial participants were enrolled by age into 18-55, 56-69 and 70-plus year subgroups, with roughly 160, 29 and 62 TCR-sequenced participants respectively.

V loses 5 bases, J loses 3 bases, and the germline ends lie 7 bases apart. The CDR3 sequence holds 12 residues, the cysteine and phenylalanine included. The kept DNA is CDR3 alone, 36 bases in frame from the first base. According to the germline V gene (reference sequence), CDR1 reads LNHDA and CDR2 reads SQIVND. In the case of this clone: Its antigen is currently not known. No base-level quality is on record; no much larger clone is a single base apart.

Summary of the overall study and its limitations: After two AZD1222 doses, spike-specific TCR breadth and depth were significantly higher than at day 0 and than in MenACWY recipients. Only five to seven AZD1222 recipients were SARS-CoV-2 seropositive at baseline, limiting conclusions about previously exposed vaccinees. The 56-69-year group was small, and its depth increase did not reach significance, likely because of low power. Most participants were white British and females outnumbered males, and the authors suggested that clonal diversity may have been underestimated. Reportedly, close to half of the unique spike-specific TCRs recognized epitopes lying outside the regions that are mutated in the B.1.351 and B.1.1.7 variants. No day 14 peak-response samples were available, so repertoires were characterized only after the peak T cell response. The vaccine-associated CD4 TCRs covered the entire spike protein, and the dominant responses fell in regions 160-218 and 743-854.

The CDR3 regions of human TCRbeta chains were analyzed by immunosequencing. As for how the authors treated the data: TCRs in the repertoires were matched against a reference library of SARS-CoV-2-specific TCRs that had been generated with the MIRA antigen-specificity platform. Breadth was defined as the fraction of unique TCRs that were SARS-CoV-2-associated. Depth was defined as the fraction of total T cells that were SARS-CoV-2-associated. Using the MIRA data, each spike-specific TCR was assigned both to the spike region to which the TCR was reactive and to a CD4 or CD8 class. Log10-transformed breadth and depth values were compared by one-way ANOVA with Sidak's multiple comparisons tests. Entries here come from immuneACCESS through TCRdb and include only in-frame sequences with V and J called. Some clones fail to appear in such tables; in the studies checked, an unresolved V gene covers under half of the shortfall, and the cause of the remainder is unknown. The V and J calls and clone size come from that table; D and trimming were worked out from the DNA. The sample includes under 200,000 clones, with roughly 91% observed a single time. Of the sample, 0.95% to 1% falls within the top ten clones.

The time point label here, explained by the study, means: baseline before first vaccination. Vaccinee samples came from UK trials COV001 and COV002, including a single-blind randomized controlled phase 2/3 trial of AZD1222 (ChAdOx1 nCoV-19) in healthy adults. Trial participant PBMC samples were collected at day 0 and day 28 after the second dose for TCRbeta chain sequencing. In this chain, TRBV19 is recombined with TRBJ1-1, with TRBD1 tentatively as D gene (5 bases match). The sequence was obtained from an adult in good health. The material was peripheral blood, obtained on day 0 of AZD1222 vaccination. The DNA sequence reads TGTGCCAGTAGTCGGACATACACTGAAGCTTTCTTT. This sequence encodes CASSRTYTEAFF.